The clone carrying this T cell receptor (beta chain) was detected ten times or more. TCRdb reprocessed the 5' RACE reads via MiXCR and lists one record per CDR3 protein. The top ten clones hold about 11% of a sample with about 23,000 distinct CDR3 sequences, about 5.6% of them seen once. Deletions cut 6 bases from V and 2 bases from J, with 18 bases between. The CDR3 sequence is 16 residues long. CDR1 is SGHRS and CDR2 is YFSETQ in the germline V gene. This record comes from a study of early T cells in non-severe SARS-CoV-2 infection. The clonotype was recovered from an adult who was a healthcare worker with PCR-confirmed SARS-CoV-2 infection or an uninfected control (not recorded which). Material for sequencing was whole blood. This chain joins TRBV5-1 and TRBJ2-1; possibly TRBD2 for D (5 bases). CDR3 bases: TGCGCCAGCACCAAGGAGGCTAGTGGGACCTACAATGAGCAGTTCTTC. Its protein product is CASTKEASGTYNEQFF.